The T cell receptor beta chain under discussion was sequenced for a study of blood T cell repertoires in COVID-19. Germline CDR1 SGHRS, CDR2 YFSETQ. After removal of 2 bases from V and 6 bases from J, the junction contained 4 bases not matched to a gene. The CDR3 contains 14 residues. Here immunoSEQ multiplex PCR was the method, and the copy in TCRdb shows in-frame clones only, minus some. Among some 360,000 clones listed, about 88% were seen once. Individuals drawn from 20 to 30 US areas were roughly 18 to 95 years old. The chain uses TRBV5-1 and TRBJ2-1, with 8 bases that match TRBD1. The clonotype was recovered from a woman in her 30s who had been exposed to COVID-19. The specimen was PBMCs or T cells enriched from blood (not recorded which). CDR3 nucleotides: TGCGCCAGCAGCTTCGGACAGGGAGGCAATGAGCAGTTCTTC. This codes for CASSFGQGGNEQFF. Filled out from reference TRBV5-1 and TRBJ2-1, the complete variable domain reads KAGVTQTPRYLIKTRGQQVTLSCSPISGHRSVSWYQQTPGQGLQFLFEYFSETQRNKGNFPGRFSGRQFSNSRSEMNVSTLELGDSALYLCASSFGQGGNEQFFGPGTRLTVL.